This T cell receptor beta chain was identified in a study of shared clonotypes between healthy human individuals. Replicate PCRs from sorted subsets contained around 190 ng DNA, which is around 30,000 T cell genomes. Generated by immunoSEQ multiplex PCR, the TCRdb table keeps only in-frame clones and is missing some. The sample contains over 1.4 million clones, about 96% of which appear only once. Remarks on this clone: The sample carries other DNA sequences with the same CDR3.

Specimen: naive CD4+ T cells sorted from blood. Subset defined: CD45RA+ positively selected. The source of this sequence is a man aged 25-45 years in good health.

The CDR3 DNA reads as TGTGCCAGCAAGGGCCAGGGGAATCAGCCCCAGCATTTT. The encoded protein is CASKGQGNQPQHF. This sequence joins TRBV6-5 and TRBJ1-5; D possibly corresponds to TRBD1 (6 bases). Germline assignment: CDR1 MNHEY and CDR2 SVGAGI. This CDR3 has 13 residues. V was shortened by 7 bases and J by 4 bases, with 11 bases between the two germline ends.